This T cell receptor beta chain was found in a study of cytomegalovirus exposure and HLA in healthy donors. The PCR ran on 60 Vbeta and 13 Jbeta primers. TCRdb's table, derived via immunoSEQ multiplex PCR, lists solely in-frame clones and lacks some. This table has about 180,000 clones, roughly 82% appearing once. This clone has only a few counts. Trimming removed 7 bases from V and 2 bases from J, with 17 bases in between. Germline V lookup: CDR1 SNHLY, CDR2 FYNNEI. The CDR3 totals 15 residues. The sequence came from a girl aged 2-10 years in good health and CMV-seropositive. The material sequenced was PBMCs. This chain uses TRBV2 with TRBJ1-1, with D possibly TRBD1 on 5 matching bases. The CDR3 nucleotides are TGTGCCAGCATTTTTGCGGGGACGGGTAACACTGAAGCTTTCTTT. This encodes CASIFAGTGNTEAFF. Drawing the rest from reference TRBV2 and TRBJ1-1, the complete variable domain is EPEVTQTPSHQVTQMGQEVILRCVPISNHLYFYWYRQILGQKVEFLVSFYNNEISEKSEIFDDQFSVERPDGSNFTLKIRSTKLEDSAMYFCASIFAGTGNTEAFFGQGTRLTVV.